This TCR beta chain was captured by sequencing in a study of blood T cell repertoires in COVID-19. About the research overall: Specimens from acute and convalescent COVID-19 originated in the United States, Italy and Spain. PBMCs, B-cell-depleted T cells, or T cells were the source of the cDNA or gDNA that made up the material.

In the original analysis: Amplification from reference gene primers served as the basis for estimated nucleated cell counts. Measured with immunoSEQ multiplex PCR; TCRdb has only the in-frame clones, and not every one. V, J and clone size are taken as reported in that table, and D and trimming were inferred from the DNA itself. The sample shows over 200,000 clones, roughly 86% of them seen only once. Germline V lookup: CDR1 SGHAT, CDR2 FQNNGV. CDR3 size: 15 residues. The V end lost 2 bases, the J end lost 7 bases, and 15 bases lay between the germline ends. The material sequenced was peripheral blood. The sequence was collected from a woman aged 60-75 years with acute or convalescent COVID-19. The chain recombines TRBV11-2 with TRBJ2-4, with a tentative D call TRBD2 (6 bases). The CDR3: CASSLLWGGGNIQYF. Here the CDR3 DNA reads TGTGCCAGCAGCTTATTGTGGGGAGGAGGCAACATTCAGTACTTC.